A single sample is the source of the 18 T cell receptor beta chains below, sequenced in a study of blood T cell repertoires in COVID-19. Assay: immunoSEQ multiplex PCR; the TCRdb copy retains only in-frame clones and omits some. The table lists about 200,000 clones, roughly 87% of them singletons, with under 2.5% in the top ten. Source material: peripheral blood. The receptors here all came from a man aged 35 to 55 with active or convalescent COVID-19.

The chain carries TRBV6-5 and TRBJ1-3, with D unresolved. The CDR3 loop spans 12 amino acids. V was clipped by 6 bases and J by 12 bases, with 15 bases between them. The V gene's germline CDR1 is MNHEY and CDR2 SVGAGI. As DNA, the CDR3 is TGTGCCAGCAGCCCCTCCGGGAACGGCATATATTTT. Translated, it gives CASSPSGNGIYF.

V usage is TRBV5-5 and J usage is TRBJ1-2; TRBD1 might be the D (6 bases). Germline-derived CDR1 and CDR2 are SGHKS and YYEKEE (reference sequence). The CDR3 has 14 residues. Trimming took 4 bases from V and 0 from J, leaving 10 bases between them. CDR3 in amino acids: CASSLDRANYGYTF. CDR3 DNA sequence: TGTGCCAGCAGCCTGGACAGAGCTAACTATGGCTACACCTTC.

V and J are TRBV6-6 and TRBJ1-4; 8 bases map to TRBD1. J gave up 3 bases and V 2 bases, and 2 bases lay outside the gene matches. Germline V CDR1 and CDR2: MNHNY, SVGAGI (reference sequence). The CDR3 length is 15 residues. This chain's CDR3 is CASSYQGAANEKLFF. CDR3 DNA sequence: TGTGCCAGCAGTTACCAGGGGGCAGCTAATGAAAAACTGTTTTTT.

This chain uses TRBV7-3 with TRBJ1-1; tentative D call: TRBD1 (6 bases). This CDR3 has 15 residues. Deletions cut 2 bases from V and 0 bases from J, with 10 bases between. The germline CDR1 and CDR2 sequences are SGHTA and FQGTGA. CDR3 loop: CASSLARDMNTEAFF. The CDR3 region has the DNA TGTGCCAGCAGCTTAGCCAGGGACATGAACACTGAAGCTTTCTTT.

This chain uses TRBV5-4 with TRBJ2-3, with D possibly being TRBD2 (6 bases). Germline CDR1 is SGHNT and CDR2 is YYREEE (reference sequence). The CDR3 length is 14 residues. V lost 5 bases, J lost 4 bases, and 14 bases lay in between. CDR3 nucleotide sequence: TGTGCCAGCAGAACTGGGCGGGAATCAGATACGCAGTATTTT. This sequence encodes CASRTGRESDTQYF.

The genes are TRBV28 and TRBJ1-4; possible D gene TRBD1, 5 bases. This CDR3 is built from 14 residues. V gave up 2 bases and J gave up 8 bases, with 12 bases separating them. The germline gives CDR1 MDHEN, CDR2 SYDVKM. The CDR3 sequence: CASSLRTGDEKLFF. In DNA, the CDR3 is TGTGCCAGCAGTTTAAGAACAGGTGACGAAAAACTGTTTTTT.

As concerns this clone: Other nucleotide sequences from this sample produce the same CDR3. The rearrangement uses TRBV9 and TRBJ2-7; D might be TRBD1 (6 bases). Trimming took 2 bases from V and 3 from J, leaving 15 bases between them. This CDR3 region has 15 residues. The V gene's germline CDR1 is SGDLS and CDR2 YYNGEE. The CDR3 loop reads CASSVGASENYEQYF. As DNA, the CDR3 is TGTGCCAGCAGCGTGGGGGCGTCCGAAAACTACGAGCAGTACTTC.

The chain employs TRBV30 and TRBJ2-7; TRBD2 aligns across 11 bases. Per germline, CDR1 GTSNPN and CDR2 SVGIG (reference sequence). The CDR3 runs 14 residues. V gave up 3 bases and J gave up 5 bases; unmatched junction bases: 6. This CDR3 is CAWRVAGGPNEQYF. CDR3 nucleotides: TGTGCCTGGAGGGTAGCGGGAGGGCCAAACGAGCAGTACTTC.

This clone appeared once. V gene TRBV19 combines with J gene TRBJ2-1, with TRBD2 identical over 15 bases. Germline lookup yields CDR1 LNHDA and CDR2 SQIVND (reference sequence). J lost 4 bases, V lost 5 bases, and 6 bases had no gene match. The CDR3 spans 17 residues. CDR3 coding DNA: TGTGCCAGTAGTGGAACCGGGACTAGCGGGGGGTACAATGAGCAGTTCTTC. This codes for CASSGTGTSGGYNEQFF.

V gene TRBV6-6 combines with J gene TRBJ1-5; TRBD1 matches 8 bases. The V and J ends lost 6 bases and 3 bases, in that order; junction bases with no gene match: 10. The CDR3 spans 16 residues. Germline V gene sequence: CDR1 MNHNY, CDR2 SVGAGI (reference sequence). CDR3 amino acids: CASSLPGQAFNQPQHF. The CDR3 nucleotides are TGTGCCAGCAGCCTTCCGGGACAGGCTTTCAATCAGCCCCAGCATTTT.

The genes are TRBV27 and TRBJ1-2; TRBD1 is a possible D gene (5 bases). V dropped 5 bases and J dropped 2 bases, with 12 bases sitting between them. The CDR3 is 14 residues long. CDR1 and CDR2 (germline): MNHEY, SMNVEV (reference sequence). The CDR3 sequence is CASSPGWGNYGYTF. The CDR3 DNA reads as TGTGCCAGCAGTCCAGGTTGGGGCAACTATGGCTACACCTTC.

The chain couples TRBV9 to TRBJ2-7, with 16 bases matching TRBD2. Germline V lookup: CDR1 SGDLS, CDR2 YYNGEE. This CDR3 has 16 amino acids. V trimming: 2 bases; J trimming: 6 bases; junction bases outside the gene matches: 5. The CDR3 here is CASSVGTSGREGEQYF. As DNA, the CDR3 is TGTGCCAGCAGCGTGGGGACTAGCGGGAGGGAGGGCGAGCAGTACTTC.

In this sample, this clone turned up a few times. The CDR3 protein is CASSYSRTVEKLFF. The CDR3 nucleotides are TGTGCCAGCAGTTACTCCCGGACAGTTGAAAAACTGTTTTTT. The chain uses TRBV6-5 and TRBJ1-4; a possible D gene is TRBD1 (6 bases). The CDR3 contains 14 residues. Trimming removed 0 bases from V and 7 bases from J, with 9 bases in between. Germline V gives CDR1 MNHEY, CDR2 SVGAGI.

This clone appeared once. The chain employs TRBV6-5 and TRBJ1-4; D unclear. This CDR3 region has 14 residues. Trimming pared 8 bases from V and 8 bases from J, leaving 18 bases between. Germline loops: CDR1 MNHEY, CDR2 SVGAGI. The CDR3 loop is CASSVSRGQEKLFF. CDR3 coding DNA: TGTGCCAGCTCTGTGAGTCGAGGCCAGGAAAAACTGTTTTTT.

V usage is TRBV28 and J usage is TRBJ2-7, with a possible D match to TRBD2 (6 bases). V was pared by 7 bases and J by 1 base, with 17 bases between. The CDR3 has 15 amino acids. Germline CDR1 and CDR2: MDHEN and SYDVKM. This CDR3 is CASTISNGGSYEQYF. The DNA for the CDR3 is TGTGCCAGCACTATCAGTAATGGGGGGTCCTACGAGCAGTACTTC.

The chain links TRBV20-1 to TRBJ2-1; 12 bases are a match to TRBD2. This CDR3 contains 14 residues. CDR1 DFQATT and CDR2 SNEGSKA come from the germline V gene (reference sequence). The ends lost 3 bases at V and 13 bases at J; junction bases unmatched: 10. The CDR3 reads CSASGLAGGRFQFF. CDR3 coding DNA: TGCAGTGCTAGTGGTCTAGCGGGGGGGCGATTTCAGTTCTTC.

For the CDR3, the DNA is TGTGCCAGTAGTAACCCAGGGACAATGAACACTGAAGCTTTCTTT. It codes for CASSNPGTMNTEAFF. This sequence joins TRBV19 and TRBJ1-1, with D maybe TRBD1 (6 bases). Looked up from germline, CDR1 is LNHDA and CDR2 is SQIVND (reference sequence). V lost 4 bases, J lost 0 bases, and 12 bases lay in between. This CDR3 spans 15 amino acids.

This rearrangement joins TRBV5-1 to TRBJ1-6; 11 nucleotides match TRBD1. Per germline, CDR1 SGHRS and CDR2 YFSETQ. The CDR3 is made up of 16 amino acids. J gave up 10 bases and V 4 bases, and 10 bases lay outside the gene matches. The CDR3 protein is CASSQDRGLLGSPLHF. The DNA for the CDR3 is TGCGCCAGCAGCCAGGACAGGGGGCTATTGGGATCACCCCTCCACTTT.